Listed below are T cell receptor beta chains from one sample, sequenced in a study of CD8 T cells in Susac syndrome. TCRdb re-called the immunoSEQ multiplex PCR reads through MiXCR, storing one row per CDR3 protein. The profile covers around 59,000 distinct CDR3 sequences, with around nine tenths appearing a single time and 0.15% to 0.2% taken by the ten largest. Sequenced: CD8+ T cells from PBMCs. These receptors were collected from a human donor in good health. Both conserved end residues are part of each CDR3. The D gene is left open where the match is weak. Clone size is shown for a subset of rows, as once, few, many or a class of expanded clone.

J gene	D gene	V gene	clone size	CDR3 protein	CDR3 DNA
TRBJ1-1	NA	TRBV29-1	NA	CSVEERQFEAFF	TGCAGCGTTGAAGAGCGGCAGTTCGAAGCTTTCTTT
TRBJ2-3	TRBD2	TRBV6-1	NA	CASSPFDSGGPTDTQYF	TGTGCCAGCAGTCCCTTTGATAGCGGGGGGCCCACAGATACGCAGTATTTT
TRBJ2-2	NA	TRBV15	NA	CATSALENTRELFF	TGTGCCACCAGCGCGCTTGAGAACACCAGGGAGCTGTTTTTT
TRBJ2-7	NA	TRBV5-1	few	CASSLRQGYEQYF	TGTGCCAGCAGCTTACGCCAGGGCTACGAGCAGTACTTC
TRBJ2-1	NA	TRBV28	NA	CASSFRRGAGNEQFF	TGTGCCAGCAGTTTCAGACGGGGGGCGGGGAATGAGCAGTTCTTC
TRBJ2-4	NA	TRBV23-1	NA	CASSQSGPLKNIQYF	TGCGCCAGCAGTCAATCCGGTCCCCTTAAAAACATTCAGTACTTC
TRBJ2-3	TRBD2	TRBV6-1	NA	CASSNAYGLAGGEADTQYF	TGTGCCAGCAGTAACGCCTACGGACTAGCGGGGGGAGAAGCAGATACGCAGTATTTT
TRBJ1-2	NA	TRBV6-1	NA	CASSGQDAPSDSYGYTF	TGTGCCAGCAGTGGACAGGACGCCCCGTCTGATAGCTATGGCTACACCTTC
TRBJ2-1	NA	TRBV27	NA	CASSLGLSSEQFF	TGTGCCAGCAGTTTAGGACTGTCGAGTGAGCAGTTCTTC
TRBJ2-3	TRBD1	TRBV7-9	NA	CASSLTGEDTQYF	TGTGCCAGCAGCTTAACAGGGGAAGATACGCAGTATTTT
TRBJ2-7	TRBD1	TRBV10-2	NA	CASSEFVRGPIYEQYF	TGCGCCAGCAGTGAATTCGTCAGGGGGCCCATCTACGAGCAGTACTTC
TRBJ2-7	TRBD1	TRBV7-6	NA	CASSQGAGTGMGEQYF	TGTGCCTCCTCCCAGGGGGCCGGGACAGGGATGGGAGAGCAGTACTTC
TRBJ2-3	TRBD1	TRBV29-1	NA	CSVEEQGADTQYF	TGCAGCGTTGAAGAGCAGGGGGCAGATACGCAGTATTTT
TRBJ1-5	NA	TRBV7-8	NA	CASAPDPNQPQHF	TGTGCCAGCGCCCCGGACCCCAATCAGCCCCAGCATTTT
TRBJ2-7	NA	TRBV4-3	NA	CASSPTGAYEQYF	TGCGCCAGCAGCCCTACCGGTGCCTACGAGCAGTACTTC
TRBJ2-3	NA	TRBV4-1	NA	CASSWERTTDTQYF	TGCGCCAGCAGCTGGGAGCGGACAACAGATACGCAGTATTTT
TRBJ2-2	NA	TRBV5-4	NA	CASSRMDLTAGELFF	TGTGCCAGCAGCCGTATGGACTTGACGGCCGGGGAGCTGTTTTTT
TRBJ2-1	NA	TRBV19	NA	CASSIGNRELGDEQFF	TGTGCCAGTAGTATAGGTAACAGGGAACTGGGAGATGAGCAGTTCTTC
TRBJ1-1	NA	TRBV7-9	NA	CASSLVALRNTEAFF	TGTGCCAGCAGCTTAGTGGCCCTCCGGAACACTGAAGCTTTCTTT
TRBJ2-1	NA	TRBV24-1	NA	CATSDRYNEQFF	TGTGCCACCAGTGATCGATACAATGAGCAGTTCTTC
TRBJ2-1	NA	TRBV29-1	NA	CSVEGWAVNNEQFF	TGCAGCGTTGAAGGGTGGGCGGTGAACAATGAGCAGTTCTTC
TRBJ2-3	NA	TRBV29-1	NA	CSVVQAGSTDTQYF	TGCAGCGTTGTTCAGGCGGGGAGCACAGATACGCAGTATTTT
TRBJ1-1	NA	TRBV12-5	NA	CASGLEEGNGVNTEAFF	TGTGCTAGTGGTTTAGAGGAGGGGAACGGTGTGAACACTGAAGCTTTCTTT
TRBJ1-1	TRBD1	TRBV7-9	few	CASSPLGQGNTEAFF	TGTGCCAGCAGCCCTCTGGGACAGGGGAACACTGAAGCTTTCTTT
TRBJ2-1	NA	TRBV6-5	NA	CASMGAEQFF	TGTGCCAGCATGGGGGCCGAGCAGTTCTTC
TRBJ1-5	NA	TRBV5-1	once	CASSPGGTQPQHF	TGCGCCAGCAGTCCGGGAGGGACTCAGCCCCAGCATTTT
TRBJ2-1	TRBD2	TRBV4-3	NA	CASSQLSPGGNEQFF	TGCGCCAGCAGCCAACTATCCCCGGGGGGCAATGAGCAGTTCTTC
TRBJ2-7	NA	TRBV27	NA	CASSFGGGVGYEQYF	TGTGCCAGCAGTTTTGGAGGGGGCGTCGGGTACGAGCAGTACTTC
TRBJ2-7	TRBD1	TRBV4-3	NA	CASSQDRALGTGGYEQYF	TGCGCCAGCAGCCAAGATAGGGCCTTAGGGACAGGGGGCTACGAGCAGTACTTC
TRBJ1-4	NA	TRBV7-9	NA	CASSLGVEEKLFF	TGTGCCAGCAGCTTAGGGGTGGAGGAAAAACTGTTTTTT
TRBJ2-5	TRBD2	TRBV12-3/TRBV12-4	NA	CASSFSGGYQETQYF	TGTGCCAGCAGTTTTAGCGGGGGGTATCAAGAGACCCAGTACTTC
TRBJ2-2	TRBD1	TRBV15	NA	CATSRDGTGEWSGELFF	TGTGCCACCAGCAGAGATGGTACAGGGGAATGGTCCGGGGAGCTGTTTTTT
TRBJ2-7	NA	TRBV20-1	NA	CSAETGTSPRADEQYF	TGCAGTGCTGAGACCGGGACTTCTCCCCGAGCCGACGAGCAGTACTTC
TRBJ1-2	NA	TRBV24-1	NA	CATSGGRYGYTF	TGTGCCACCAGCGGCGGCCGCTATGGCTACACCTTC
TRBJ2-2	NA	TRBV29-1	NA	CSVPSSPSGTNTGELFF	TGCAGCGTGCCCTCCTCCCCGTCAGGGACGAACACCGGGGAGCTGTTTTTT
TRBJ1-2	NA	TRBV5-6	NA	CASSSIADGLSYGYTF	TGTGCCAGCAGCTCCATAGCGGACGGACTATCCTATGGCTACACCTTC
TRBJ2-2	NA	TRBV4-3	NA	CASSQDYTDLNTGELFF	TGCGCCAGCAGCCAAGATTACACGGACTTGAACACCGGGGAGCTGTTTTTT
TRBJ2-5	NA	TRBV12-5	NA	CASGLVTGSDPQETQYF	TGTGCTAGTGGTTTGGTAACAGGGTCTGATCCCCAAGAGACCCAGTACTTC
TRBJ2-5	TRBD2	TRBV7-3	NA	CASSPTSGGETQYF	TGTGCCAGCAGCCCAACTAGCGGGGGAGAGACCCAGTACTTC
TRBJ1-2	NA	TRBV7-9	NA	CASSLGQIYGYTF	TGTGCCAGCAGCTTAGGACAGATCTATGGCTACACCTTC
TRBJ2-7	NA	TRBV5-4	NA	CASSSDYEQYF	TGTGCCAGCAGCTCCGATTACGAGCAGTACTTC
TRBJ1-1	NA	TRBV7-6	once	CASSPGRDTEAFF	TGTGCCAGCAGCCCCGGGAGGGACACTGAAGCTTTCTTT
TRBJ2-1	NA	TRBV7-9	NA	CASTSIGGEQFF	TGTGCCAGCACCTCAATCGGCGGTGAGCAGTTCTTC
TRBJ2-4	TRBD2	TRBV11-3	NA	CASSERAGNEDLAKNIQYF	TGTGCCAGCAGTGAGAGAGCGGGGAACGAAGACCTAGCCAAAAACATTCAGTACTTC
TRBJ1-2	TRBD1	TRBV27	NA	CASSTREGGYYGYTF	TGTGCCAGCAGTACCCGGGAAGGGGGCTACTATGGCTACACCTTC
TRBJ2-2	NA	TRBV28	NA	CASSLSDTGELFF	TGTGCCAGCAGTTTATCGGACACCGGGGAGCTGTTTTTT
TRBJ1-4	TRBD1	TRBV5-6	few	CASSLNQGAREKLFF	TGTGCCAGCAGCTTAAATCAGGGGGCAAGGGAAAAACTGTTTTTT
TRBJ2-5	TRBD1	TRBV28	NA	CASSTGQGPAAIGQMGQETQYF	TGTGCCAGCAGTACGGGACAGGGACCGGCGGCAATTGGTCAAATGGGCCAAGAGACCCAGTACTTC
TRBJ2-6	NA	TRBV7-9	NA	CASSFNGAGANVLTF	TGTGCCAGCAGCTTTAACGGTGCTGGGGCCAACGTCCTGACTTTC
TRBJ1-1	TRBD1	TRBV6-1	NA	CASSEDAGGMGNTEAFF	TGTGCCAGCAGTGAAGATGCAGGGGGCATGGGGAACACTGAAGCTTTCTTT
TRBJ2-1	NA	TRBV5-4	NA	CASSYPRNEQFF	TGTGCCAGCAGCTACCCTCGCAATGAGCAGTTCTTC
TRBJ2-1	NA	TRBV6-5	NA	CASSYSNEKGEQFF	TGTGCCAGCAGTTACTCGAATGAGAAGGGTGAGCAGTTCTTC
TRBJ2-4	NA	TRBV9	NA	CASSVGQEVDIQYF	TGTGCCAGCAGCGTAGGACAGGAGGTCGACATTCAGTACTTC
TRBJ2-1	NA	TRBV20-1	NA	CSARIIGSEIALNEQFF	TGCAGTGCTAGGATCATCGGGTCCGAAATTGCCCTCAATGAGCAGTTCTTC
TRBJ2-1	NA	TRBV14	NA	CASSQEGAYNEQFF	TGTGCCAGCAGCCAAGAGGGGGCTTACAATGAGCAGTTCTTC
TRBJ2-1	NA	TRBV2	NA	CASSETVGSSYNEQFF	TGTGCCAGCAGTGAAACTGTCGGCAGCTCCTACAATGAGCAGTTCTTC
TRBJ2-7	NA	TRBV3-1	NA	CASSQGDTTYEQYF	TGTGCCAGCAGCCAAGGCGATACCACCTACGAGCAGTACTTC
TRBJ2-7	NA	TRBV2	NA	CASSEFNEQYF	TGTGCCAGCAGTGAATTCAACGAGCAGTACTTC